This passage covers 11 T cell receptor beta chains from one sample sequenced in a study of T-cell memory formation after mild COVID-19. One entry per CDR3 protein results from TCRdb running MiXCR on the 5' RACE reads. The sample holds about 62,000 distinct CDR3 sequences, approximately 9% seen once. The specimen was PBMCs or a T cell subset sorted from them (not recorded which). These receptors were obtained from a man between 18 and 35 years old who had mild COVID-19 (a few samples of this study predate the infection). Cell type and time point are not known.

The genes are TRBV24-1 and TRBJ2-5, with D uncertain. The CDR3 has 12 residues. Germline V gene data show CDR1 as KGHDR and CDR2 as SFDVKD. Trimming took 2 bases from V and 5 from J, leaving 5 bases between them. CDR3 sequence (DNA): TGTGCCACCAGTGATTACTTGGAGACCCAGTACTTC. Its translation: CATSDYLETQYF.

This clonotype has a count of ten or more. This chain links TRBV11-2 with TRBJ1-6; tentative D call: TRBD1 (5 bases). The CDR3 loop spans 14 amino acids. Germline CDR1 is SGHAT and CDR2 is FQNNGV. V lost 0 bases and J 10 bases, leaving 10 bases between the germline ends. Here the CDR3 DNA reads TGTGCCAGCAGCTTAGACAGGGTTTTCTCACCCCTCCACTTT. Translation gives CASSLDRVFSPLHF.

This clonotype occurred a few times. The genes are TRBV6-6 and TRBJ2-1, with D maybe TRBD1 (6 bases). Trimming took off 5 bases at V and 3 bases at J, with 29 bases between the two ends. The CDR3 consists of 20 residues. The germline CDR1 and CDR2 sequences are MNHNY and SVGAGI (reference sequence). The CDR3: CASSGRRRGLTLVNYNEQFF. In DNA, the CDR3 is TGTGCCAGCAGTGGCCGCCGAAGGGGGTTAACCCTGGTGAACTACAATGAGCAGTTCTTC.

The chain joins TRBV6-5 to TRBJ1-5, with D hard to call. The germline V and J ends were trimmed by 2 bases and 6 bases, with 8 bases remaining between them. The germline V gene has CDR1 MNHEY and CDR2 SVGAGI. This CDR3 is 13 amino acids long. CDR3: CASSYGDFQPQHF. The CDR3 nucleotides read TGTGCCAGCAGTTACGGAGATTTTCAGCCCCAGCATTTT.

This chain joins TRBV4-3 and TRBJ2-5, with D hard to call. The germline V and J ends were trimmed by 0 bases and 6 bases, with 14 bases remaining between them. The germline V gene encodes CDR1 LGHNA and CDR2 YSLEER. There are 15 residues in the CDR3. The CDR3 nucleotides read TGCGCCAGCAGCCAAGATCCGGGCCAGGCTAAGACCCAGTACTTC. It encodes CASSQDPGQAKTQYF.

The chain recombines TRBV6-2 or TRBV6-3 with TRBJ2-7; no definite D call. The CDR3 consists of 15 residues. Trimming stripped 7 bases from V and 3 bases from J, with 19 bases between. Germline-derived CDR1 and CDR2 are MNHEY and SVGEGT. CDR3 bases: TGTGCCAGCACCCATCTTCGGACGGTGAACTACGAGCAGTACTTC. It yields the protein CASTHLRTVNYEQYF.

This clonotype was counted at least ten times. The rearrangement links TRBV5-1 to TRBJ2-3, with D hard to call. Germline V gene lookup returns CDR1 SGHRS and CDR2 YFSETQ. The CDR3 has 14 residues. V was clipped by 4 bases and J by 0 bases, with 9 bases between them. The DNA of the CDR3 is TGCGCCAGCAGCCTCCAGACTAGCACAGATACGCAGTATTTT. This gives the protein CASSLQTSTDTQYF.

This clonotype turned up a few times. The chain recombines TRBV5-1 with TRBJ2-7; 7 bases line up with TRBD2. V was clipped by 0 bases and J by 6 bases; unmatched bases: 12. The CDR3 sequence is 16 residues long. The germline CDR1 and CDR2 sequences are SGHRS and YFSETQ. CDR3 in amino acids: CASSLAGGSPLSEQYF. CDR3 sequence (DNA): TGCGCCAGCAGCTTGGCCGGCGGGAGCCCCCTCTCCGAGCAGTACTTC.

Here the CDR3 DNA reads TGTGCCAGCAGCCAGCGCACGAGCTCCTATAATTCACCCCTCCACTTT. It codes for CASSQRTSSYNSPLHF. The chain joins TRBV14 to TRBJ1-6, with D uncertain. Germline V gives CDR1 SGHDN, CDR2 FVKESK. V lost 3 bases and J lost 0, with 9 bases in between. The CDR3 consists of 16 residues.

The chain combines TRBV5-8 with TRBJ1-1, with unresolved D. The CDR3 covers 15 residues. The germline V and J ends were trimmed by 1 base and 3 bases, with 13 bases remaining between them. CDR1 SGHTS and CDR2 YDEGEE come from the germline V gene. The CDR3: CASSLSPGKHTEAFF. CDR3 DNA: TGTGCCAGCAGCTTGTCCCCGGGAAAGCACACTGAAGCTTTCTTT.

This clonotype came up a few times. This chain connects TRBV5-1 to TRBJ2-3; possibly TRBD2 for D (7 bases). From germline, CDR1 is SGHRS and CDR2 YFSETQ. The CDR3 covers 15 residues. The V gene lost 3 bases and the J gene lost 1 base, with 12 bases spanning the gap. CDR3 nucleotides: TGCGCCAGCAGCTCCACGGGGGGCCGCACAGATACGCAGTATTTT. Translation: CASSSTGGRTDTQYF. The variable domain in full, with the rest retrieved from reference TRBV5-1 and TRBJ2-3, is KAGVTQTPRYLIKTRGQQVTLSCSPISGHRSVSWYQQTPGQGLQFLFEYFSETQRNKGNFPGRFSGRQFSNSRSEMNVSTLELGDSALYLCASSSTGGRTDTQYFGPGTRLTVL.